This T cell receptor (beta chain) was sequenced for a study of identical twins. TCRdb redid the calling of the 5' RACE reads with MiXCR, one entry per CDR3 protein. This table has fewer than 650,000 distinct CDR3 sequences, 9.6% appearing once. This clonotype was counted between two and nine times. Trimming stripped 5 bases from V and 6 bases from J, with 5 bases between. Germline values: CDR1 MDHEN, CDR2 SYDVKM. CDR3 size: 12 residues. These sequences were also reported in another study, on yellow fever vaccine responses in identical twins. That paper notes: Twins reportedly had a vaccine T cell response that seemed partly convergent, partly personalized.

Sequenced: PBMCs. This chain joins TRBV28 and TRBJ1-6, with unresolved D. The receptor comes from a woman in her late teens or twenties in good health. CDR3 sequence: CASSQTNSPLHF. CDR3 bases: TGTGCCAGCAGTCAGACTAATTCACCCCTCCACTTT.